This passage covers 19 T cell receptor beta chains from one sample sequenced in a study of blood T cell repertoires in COVID-19. Using immunoSEQ multiplex PCR, the repertoire was profiled, and TCRdb retains in-frame clones only, with some absent. Of nearly 70,000 clones in the sample, more than 70% are singletons; the top ten hold 6.4%. Sample: peripheral blood. The receptors derive from a woman in her 70s with acute or convalescent COVID-19.

This chain connects TRBV27 to TRBJ2-3; 8 nucleotides match TRBD2. Trimming took 4 bases from V and 2 from J; bases not matched to a gene: 5. CDR1 is MNHEY and CDR2 is SMNVEV in the germline V gene (reference sequence). This CDR3 has 15 residues. The CDR3 sequence is CASSWNGGATDTQYF. The CDR3 coding sequence is TGTGCCAGCAGTTGGAACGGGGGGGCCACAGATACGCAGTATTTT.

The CDR3, as DNA: TGCGCCAGCAGTAGAGGGGGCGCAGACACTGAAGCTTTCTTT. Its translation is CASSRGGADTEAFF. The V call is TRBV5-1, the J call TRBJ1-1, with TRBD1 matching 7 bases. Germline values: CDR1 SGHRS, CDR2 YFSETQ. The V gene end was trimmed by 5 bases and the J gene end by 3 bases; junction bases not matched to a gene: 7. The CDR3 runs to 14 residues.

The rearrangement uses TRBV11-2 and TRBJ2-5; D is unresolved. This CDR3 comprises 12 residues. CDR1 and CDR2 (germline): SGHAT, FQNNGV. V lost 1 base and J lost 5, with 5 bases in between. CDR3 nucleotide sequence: TGTGCCAGCAGCTTAGTCGGTGAGACCCAGTACTTC. Translation gives CASSLVGETQYF.

The rearrangement links TRBV7-8 to TRBJ2-1, with 11 bases lining up with TRBD2. The V segment lost 5 bases and the J segment 7 bases; nucleotides outside the gene matches: 13. The CDR3 is made up of 17 amino acids. Germline CDR1 reads SGHVS; CDR2 reads FQNEAQ. CDR3 region: CASSRGVASGGRNEQFF. As DNA, the CDR3 is TGTGCCAGCAGCCGTGGAGTGGCTAGCGGGGGGAGGAATGAGCAGTTCTTC.

This clone appeared once. The J gene is TRBJ2-2, the V gene TRBV18; TRBD2 agrees at 7 bases. Germline V gene sequence: CDR1 KGHSH, CDR2 LQKENI. Germline trimming cut 4 bases from V and 5 bases from J; bases unmatched to any gene: 13. The CDR3 loop spans 17 amino acids. The CDR3 sequence is CASSLSPGGAVTGELFF. The CDR3 DNA sequence: TGTGCCAGCTCACTCTCCCCGGGGGGAGCGGTAACCGGGGAGCTGTTTTTT.

The J gene is TRBJ1-2, the V gene TRBV19; TRBD1 matches 9 bases. V trimming: 5 bases; J trimming: 9 bases; junction bases outside the gene matches: 7. The CDR3 has 13 residues. Germline values: CDR1 LNHDA, CDR2 SQIVND (reference sequence). The CDR3 DNA reads as TGTGCCAGTAGTCTGGACAGGGGTTATAGCTACACCTTC. Protein product: CASSLDRGYSYTF. The entire variable domain, with the rest obtained from reference TRBV19 and TRBJ1-2, is as follows: DGGITQSPKYLFRKEGQNVTLSCEQNLNHDAMYWYRQDPGQGLRLIYYSQIVNDFQKGDIAEGYSVSREKKESFPLTVTSAQKNPTAFYLCASSLDRGYSYTFGSGTRLTVV.

This clone is a singleton in its sample. The V gene is TRBV9, the J gene TRBJ2-7, with TRBD1 as a possible D gene (6 bases). Trimming took 0 bases from V and 4 from J, leaving 11 bases between them. This CDR3 has 14 residues. Germline V gene data show CDR1 as SGDLS and CDR2 as YYNGEE. CDR3 protein: CASSVAPGDYEQYF. CDR3 nucleotide sequence: TGTGCCAGCAGCGTAGCCCCAGGGGATTACGAGCAGTACTTC.

The genes are TRBV6-5 and TRBJ2-7; 10 positions agree with TRBD1. Unmatched junction bases numbered 5, after V lost 6 bases and J lost 3 bases. CDR1 MNHEY and CDR2 SVGAGI come from the germline V gene. The CDR3 consists of 14 residues. The CDR3 DNA reads TGTGCCAGCAGGGGACAGGGGACAAGCTACGAGCAGTACTTC. This encodes CASRGQGTSYEQYF.

This chain joins TRBV25-1 and TRBJ2-5; tentative D call: TRBD2 (5 bases). CDR1 is MGHDK, CDR2 SYGVNS, per germline. The V end was cut by 5 bases, the J end by 5 bases, with 18 bases between. This CDR3 has 15 residues. For the CDR3, the DNA is TGTGCCAGCAGTCAATCGGGCGGGTTTAGGGAGACCCAGTACTTC. Protein product: CASSQSGGFRETQYF.

The count of this clone is one. The CDR3 DNA sequence: TGTGCCAGCAGGCCACCTCGGGGGTGGGCGAACACTGAAGCTTTCTTT. The encoded protein is CASRPPRGWANTEAFF. This chain joins TRBV28 and TRBJ1-1; perhaps TRBD1 as D (5 bases). Per germline, CDR1 MDHEN and CDR2 SYDVKM. V was clipped by 6 bases and J by 1 base, with 18 bases between them. The CDR3 sequence is 16 residues long.

This rearrangement joins TRBV6-2 or TRBV6-3 to TRBJ2-1, with a tentative D call TRBD2 (6 bases). The CDR3 runs to 14 residues. Germline V CDR1 and CDR2: MNHEY, SVGEGT. The germline V and J ends were trimmed by 6 bases and 10 bases, with 19 bases remaining between them. The CDR3 DNA is TGTGCCAGCAGCCTTAATTTTGAGGGGAGGGAGCAGTTCTTC. Translating gives CASSLNFEGREQFF.

This clone appeared once. The genes are TRBV6-5 and TRBJ1-1, with 7 bases matching TRBD1. The CDR3 runs 15 residues. CDR1 is MNHEY, CDR2 SVGAGI, per germline. The J segment lost 3 bases and the V segment lost 0 bases, leaving 4 bases of the junction unmatched. CDR3 region: CASSYSRGPDTEAFF. The CDR3 nucleotides are TGTGCCAGCAGTTACTCGAGGGGGCCGGACACTGAAGCTTTCTTT.

The rearrangement uses TRBV6-5 and TRBJ1-2; D gene uncertain. V dropped 2 bases and J dropped 4 bases, with 14 bases sitting between them. This CDR3 contains 15 residues. CDR1 is MNHEY and CDR2 is SVGAGI in the germline V gene. In DNA form, the CDR3 reads TGTGCCAGCAGTTACACCCAACAGCCTCGCTATGGCTACACCTTC. Amino acids: CASSYTQQPRYGYTF.

This rearrangement joins TRBV6-6 to TRBJ2-2; 12 nucleotides match TRBD2. This CDR3 is 18 amino acids long. From germline, CDR1 is MNHNY and CDR2 SVGAGI (reference sequence). J lost 0 bases, V lost 5 bases, and 7 bases had no gene match. The CDR3: CASSPVGLAGSNTGELFF. As DNA, the CDR3 is TGTGCCAGCAGTCCCGTGGGACTAGCGGGCTCGAACACCGGGGAGCTGTTTTTT.

In its sample, this clone is medium-sized. The chain links TRBV4-1 to TRBJ2-2; possible D gene TRBD1, 5 bases. This CDR3 has 15 residues. The V end lost 2 bases, the J end lost 0 bases, and 7 bases lay between the germline ends. CDR1 and CDR2 (germline): MGHRA, YSYEKL. The CDR3: CASSQTGPNTGELFF. Written as DNA, the CDR3 is TGCGCCAGCAGCCAAACAGGTCCGAACACCGGGGAGCTGTTTTTT.

Concerning this clone: As the CDR3 is not closed by the conserved phenylalanine or tryptophan, this likely results from a read error. This rearrangement joins TRBV19 to TRBJ1-1, with 11 nucleotides matching TRBD1. The CDR3 has 14 residues. Losses at the gene ends were 7 bases for V and 10 bases for J; bases not matched to a gene: 11. CDR1 is LNHDA and CDR2 is SQIVND in the germline V gene (reference sequence). The CDR3, as DNA: TGTGCCAGTACCCCGGACAGGGGGCCTCTAGGAGCTTTCATT. Its translation is CASTPDRGPLGAFI.

The chain joins TRBV3-1 (or the pseudogene TRBV3-2) to TRBJ2-7; 9 nucleotides align to TRBD1. V was pared by 2 bases and J by 4 bases, with 6 bases of the junction left unmatched. Germline V gene lookup returns CDR1 LGHDT and CDR2 YNNKEL (reference sequence). The CDR3 sequence is 15 residues long. The DNA of the CDR3 is TGTGCCAGCAGCCAAATAGGGGACAGGGCATACGAGCAGTACTTC. Translated: CASSQIGDRAYEQYF.

The rearrangement links TRBV20-1 to TRBJ1-6; D is possibly TRBD1 (6 bases). With 3 bases removed from V and 6 bases from J, the gap between germline ends came to 12 bases. Germline CDR1 and CDR2: DFQATT and SNEGSKA (reference sequence). The CDR3 has 14 amino acids. The chain's CDR3 is CSASRQVVNSPLHF. As DNA, the CDR3 is TGCAGTGCTAGTAGACAGGTAGTTAATTCACCCCTCCACTTT.

This clone was seen a single time. The chain employs TRBV5-1 and TRBJ1-2; D perhaps matches TRBD1 (5 bases). The CDR3 is 14 residues long. Germline values: CDR1 SGHRS, CDR2 YFSETQ. Trimming cost V 0 bases and J 7 bases, with 13 bases left between them. CDR3 amino acids: CASSLAEGLTGYTF. In DNA, the CDR3 is TGCGCCAGCAGCTTGGCCGAGGGACTGACTGGCTACACCTTC. The full variable domain, with the rest looked up from reference TRBV5-1 and TRBJ1-2, is KAGVTQTPRYLIKTRGQQVTLSCSPISGHRSVSWYQQTPGQGLQFLFEYFSETQRNKGNFPGRFSGRQFSNSRSEMNVSTLELGDSALYLCASSLAEGLTGYTFGSGTRLTVV.